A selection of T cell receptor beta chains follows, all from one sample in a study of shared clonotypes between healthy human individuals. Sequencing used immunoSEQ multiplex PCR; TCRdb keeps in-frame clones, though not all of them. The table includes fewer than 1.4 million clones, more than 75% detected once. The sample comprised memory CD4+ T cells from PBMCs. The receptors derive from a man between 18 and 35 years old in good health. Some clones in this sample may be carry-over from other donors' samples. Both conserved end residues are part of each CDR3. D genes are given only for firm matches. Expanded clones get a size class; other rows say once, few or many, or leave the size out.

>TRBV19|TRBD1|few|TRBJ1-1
CASSMQGVLGTEAFF
TGTGCCAGTAGTATGCAGGGGGTATTGGGCACTGAAGCTTTCTTT
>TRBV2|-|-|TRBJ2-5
CASREYQETQYF
TGTGCCAGCAGAGAGTACCAAGAGACCCAGTACTTC
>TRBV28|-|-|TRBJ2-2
CAIARDTTTGELFF
TGTGCCATCGCACGGGACACTACTACCGGGGAGCTGTTTTTT
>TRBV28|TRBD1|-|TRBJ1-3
CASSLTRTGVYVNTIYF
TGTGCCAGCAGTTTAACCCGGACAGGGGTGTATGTAAACACCATATATTTT
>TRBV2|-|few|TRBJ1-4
CASREDRTGNEKLFF
TGTGCCAGCAGAGAAGACAGGACGGGGAATGAAAAACTGTTTTTT
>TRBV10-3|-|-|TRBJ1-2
CAISEPTEARYGYTF
TGTGCCATCAGTGAGCCGACAGAGGCTCGCTATGGCTACACCTTC
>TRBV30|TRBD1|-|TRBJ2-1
CAWSEGADGEQFF
TGTGCCTGGAGTGAGGGGGCCGACGGAGAGCAGTTCTTC
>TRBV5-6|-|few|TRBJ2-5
CASSLVAVQETQYF
TGTGCCAGCAGCTTGGTAGCGGTTCAAGAGACCCAGTACTTC
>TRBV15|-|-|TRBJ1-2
CATSRELRGIYGYTF
TGTGCCACCAGCAGAGAATTGAGGGGAATCTATGGCTACACCTTC
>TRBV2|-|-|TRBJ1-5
CASSYMGRMHQPQHF
TGTGCCAGCAGCTACATGGGCCGTATGCATCAGCCCCAGCATTTT